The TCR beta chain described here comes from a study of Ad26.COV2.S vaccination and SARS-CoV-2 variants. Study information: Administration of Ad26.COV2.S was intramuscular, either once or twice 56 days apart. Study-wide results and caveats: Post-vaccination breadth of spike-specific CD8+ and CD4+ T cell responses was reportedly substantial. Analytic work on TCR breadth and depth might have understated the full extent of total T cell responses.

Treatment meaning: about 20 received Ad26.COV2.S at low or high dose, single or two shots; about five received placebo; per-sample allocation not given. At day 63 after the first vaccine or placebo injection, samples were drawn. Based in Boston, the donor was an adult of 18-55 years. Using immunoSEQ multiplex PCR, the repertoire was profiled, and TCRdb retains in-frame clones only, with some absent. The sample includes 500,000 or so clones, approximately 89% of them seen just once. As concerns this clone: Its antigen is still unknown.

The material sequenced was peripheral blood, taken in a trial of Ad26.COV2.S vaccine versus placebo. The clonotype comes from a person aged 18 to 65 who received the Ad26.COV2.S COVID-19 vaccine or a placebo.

Here the CDR3 DNA reads TGTGCCAGCAGTTACTCGGGCAGGGGGACCACTGAAGCTTTCTTT. This encodes CASSYSGRGTTEAFF. The chain joins TRBV6-2 or TRBV6-3 to TRBJ1-1; TRBD1 agrees at 7 bases. V was pared by 0 bases and J by 4 bases, with 5 bases of the junction left unmatched. CDR1 and CDR2 from the germline V gene are MNHEY and SVGEGT. The CDR3 contains 15 residues.